This T cell receptor (beta chain) was documented in a study of CD8 T cells in ankylosing spondylitis. Germline values: CDR1 MNHEY, CDR2 SVGEGT. The CDR3 has 13 residues. V lost 6 bases and J 0 bases, leaving 8 bases between the germline ends. Preparation of TCR beta libraries was done by quantitative 5'-RACE with molecular barcodes. TCRdb called the 5' RACE reads again in MiXCR, with one record for every CDR3 protein. The sample has fewer than 150,000 distinct CDR3 sequences, roughly 6.6% seen once; the top ten hold around 12%. Study-wide results and limits: About 8 highly homologous variants made up a TCR beta motif, and this motif appeared characteristic of ankylosing spondylitis blood. Clones tied to disease were said to be significantly enriched in matched ankylosing spondylitis synovial fluid. Past studies reported some motif variants in reactive arthritis synovial fluid and blood.

Note on this clonotype: What it binds is unknown.

The chain is built from TRBV6-2 or TRBV6-3 and TRBJ1-1, with a weak D call TRBD1 (5 bases). Specimen: blood, either unsorted or a sorted T cell fraction (not recorded which). This TCR was recovered from a female donor with ankylosing spondylitis or in good health (not recorded which). CDR3 region: CASSIRVNTEAFF. CDR3 sequence (DNA): TGTGCCAGCAGCATCAGGGTGAACACTGAAGCTTTCTTT.